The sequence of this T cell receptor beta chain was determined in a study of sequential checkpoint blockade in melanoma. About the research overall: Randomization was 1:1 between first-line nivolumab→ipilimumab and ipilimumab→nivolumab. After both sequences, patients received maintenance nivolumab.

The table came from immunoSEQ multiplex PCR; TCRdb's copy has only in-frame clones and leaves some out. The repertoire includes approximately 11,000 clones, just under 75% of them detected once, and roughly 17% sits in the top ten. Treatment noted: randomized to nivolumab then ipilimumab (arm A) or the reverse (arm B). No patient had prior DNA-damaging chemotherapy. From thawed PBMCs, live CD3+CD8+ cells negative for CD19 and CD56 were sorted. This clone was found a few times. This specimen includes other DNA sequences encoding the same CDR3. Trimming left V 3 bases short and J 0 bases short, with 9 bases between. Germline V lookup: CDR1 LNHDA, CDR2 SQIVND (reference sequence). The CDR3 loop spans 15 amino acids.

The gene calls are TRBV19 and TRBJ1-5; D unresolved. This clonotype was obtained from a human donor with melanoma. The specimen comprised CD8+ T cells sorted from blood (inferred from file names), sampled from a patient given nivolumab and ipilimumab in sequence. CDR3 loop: CASSMGSYSNQPQHF. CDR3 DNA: TGTGCCAGTAGTATGGGGAGCTATAGCAATCAGCCCCAGCATTTT.